This T cell receptor beta chain was documented in a study of read filtering for tumor transcriptome and immune sequencing (TCRdb year 2020). Regarding the research as a whole: The cohort consisted of some 16 male and roughly 15 female patients, with a mean age of around 66 years and an age range of roughly 47 to 85. Under revised international staging, 8 or 9 patients fell into R-ISS I, 15 to 20 into R-ISS II and roughly 7 into R-ISS III. After DNase treatment, whole-transcriptome libraries were prepared using the TruSeq RNA Access Library Prep Kit. Per sample, about 3.5 to 11 million TCR-region mapped reads were obtained with IR-seq, compared with only about 80 to 1,400 with RNA-seq. TCR repertoires obtained by targeted immune repertoire sequencing and by bulk whole-transcriptome sequencing performed on the same bone marrow samples were compared. One main goal was a read-filtering strategy for immune repertoire data, in particular deciding whether clonotypes backed by only one read should be removed. Beyond this particular receptor, the publication reports: The correlation between IR-seq and RNA-seq shared clonotype proportions was increased by removal of single-read clonotypes. The sorted CD138-negative fraction was not purified T cells but a mixed bone marrow immune population. Compared with RNA-seq, IR-seq captured clonotypes at much higher depth and more reliably, and a smaller IR-seq throughput was enough to identify most shared clonotypes. Single-read clonotypes made up roughly four fifths of clonotypes but approximately 3.5% of total reads in IR-seq, and less than 75% of clonotypes and 40% to 45% of reads in RNA-seq.

TCR libraries were constructed from 400 to 500 ng RNA using the Immunoverse kit, and molecular barcoded adaptors covering alpha/delta and beta/gamma chains were employed. TCR library preparation used the same RNA that went into transcriptome sequencing. TCR libraries were sequenced on an Illumina HiSeq 4000 with 2 x 150 cycles. Per the source publication's procedure: MiXCR aligned TCR reads to human V, D, J and C references and assembled the aligned reads into CDR3 clonotypes, with quality filtering and error correction included. Clonotype counts and gene usage diversity were analyzed with the tcR package in R. Raw mapping reads were checked after the RNA-seq reads had been mapped by STAR aligner version 2.5.3a onto the human GRCh37 genome. IR-seq fastq files were randomly downsampled with Seqtk 1.3 to test the effect of sequencing depth on detected clonotypes. Clones were called with MiXCR by TCRdb after fastp trimmed the public reads at Q25, and only in-frame beta chains were retained. Rows with one shared CDR3 protein collapse into an entry with the most common genes and DNA. These V and J calls originate from TCRdb's pipeline instead of the authors' own analysis. The sample table records approximately 14,000 distinct CDR3 sequences; about a fifth of these occur just once. Together, the top ten hold 70% to 90% of the sample.

From the cysteine up to the phenylalanine, the CDR3 has a length of 19 residues. Left in the record is the CDR3 DNA by itself, 57 bases read in frame from the first base. The germline V gene provides CDR1 SGHAT and CDR2 FQNNGV. This clonotype was seen more than once but under ten times. Its antigen remains unidentified. One end of the junction fails to match germline, which may point to a read error. Every patient had bone marrow sampled at the time of active disease. Isolation of bone marrow mononuclear cells was performed by Ficoll-Hypaque density gradient centrifugation. To remove myeloma plasma cells, the cells were labeled with CD138 magnetic microbeads on a MACS separator, and CD138-negative cells were then collected by negative selection. Flow cytometry on an Attune NxT with CD138 antibodies was used to check the purity of the isolated cells. Total RNA was extracted with TRIzol reagent and quantified with a NanoDrop spectrophotometer. Paired RNA-seq and IR-seq were performed on the CD138-negative bone marrow sample of each patient.

The source is a donor at least 40 years old with multiple myeloma. The sequencing sample was made of a population of CD138-negative cells sorted from bone marrow. The sample's cell subset or site label, decoded: bone marrow mononuclear cells depleted of CD138+ plasma/myeloma cells by negative magnetic selection. Rearrangement joined TRBV11-2 to TRBJ2-1, with 15 bases matching TRBD2. The encoded CDR3 is CASSLGGLAGGPVYDEQFF. The DNA reads TGTGCCAGCAGCTTAGGGGGACTAGCGGGAGGCCCTGTCTACGATGAGCAGTTCTTC.